The 24 T cell receptor beta chains below come from one sample, sequenced in a study of cytomegalovirus exposure and HLA in healthy donors. The PCR made use of 60 Vbeta and 13 Jbeta primers. The assay was immunoSEQ multiplex PCR, and TCRdb's table has in-frame clones only and misses some. The sample consists of under 150,000 clones, roughly three quarters of them appearing once. The sequencing sample was made of PBMCs. These receptor sequences come from a man in his thirties or forties in good health and CMV-seronegative.

The chain has TRBV4-1 and TRBJ1-1; 7 nucleotides line up with TRBD1. Germline assignment: CDR1 MGHRA and CDR2 YSYEKL. This CDR3 is built from 17 residues. After removal of 2 bases from V and 1 base from J, the junction contained 10 bases not matched to a gene. CDR3 in DNA: TGCGCCAGCAGCCAAAGACAGGGAAGCGGACAGAACACTGAAGCTTTCTTT. Translating gives CASSQRQGSGQNTEAFF.

This clone was recorded a few times. This chain connects TRBV27 to TRBJ1-1, with 7 bases identical to TRBD1. Germline loops: CDR1 MNHEY, CDR2 SMNVEV (reference sequence). This CDR3 region has 13 residues. The V segment lost 0 bases and the J segment 8 bases; nucleotides outside the gene matches: 3. CDR3: CASSLSRTGEAFF. CDR3 coding DNA: TGTGCCAGCAGTTTATCCCGGACAGGCGAAGCTTTCTTT.

CDR3 region: CASSLRSGAGQETQYF. DNA of the CDR3: TGTGCCAGCAGCTTACGGTCAGGGGCGGGTCAAGAGACCCAGTACTTC. The chain carries TRBV7-3 and TRBJ2-5; D is possibly TRBD1 (6 bases). Germline V gene sequence: CDR1 SGHTA, CDR2 FQGTGA. The CDR3 length is 16 residues. Trimming removed 2 bases from V and 2 bases from J, with 15 bases in between.

This sequence joins TRBV15 and TRBJ2-7; no clear D gene. V was cut by 5 bases and J by 3 bases, with 11 bases left in between. Germline values: CDR1 LNHNV, CDR2 YYDKDF (reference sequence). The CDR3 consists of 13 residues. CDR3 protein: CATSRDEVYEQYF. The DNA for the CDR3 is TGTGCCACCAGCCGTGACGAGGTCTACGAGCAGTACTTC.

The V and J genes are TRBV5-6 and TRBJ1-3, with unresolved D. In germline, CDR1 is SGHDT, CDR2 YYEEEE. The CDR3 has 16 residues. Between the trimmed V and J ends, which lost 2 bases and 0 bases, there was a span of 12 bases. CDR3: CASSFGRGNSGNTIYF. The CDR3 DNA reads TGTGCCAGCAGCTTCGGCAGAGGGAACTCTGGAAACACCATATATTTT. The entire variable domain, with the rest obtained from reference TRBV5-6 and TRBJ1-3, is as follows: DAGVTQSPTHLIKTRGQQVTLRCSPKSGHDTVSWYQQALGQGPQFIFQYYEEEERQRGNFPDRFSGHQFPNYSSELNVNALLLGDSALYLCASSFGRGNSGNTIYFGEGSWLTVV.

This chain uses TRBV28 with TRBJ1-1; D perhaps matches TRBD1 (5 bases). V lost 6 bases and J 1 base, leaving 12 bases between the germline ends. Germline-derived CDR1 and CDR2 are MDHEN and SYDVKM. The CDR3 is 14 amino acids. This CDR3 is CASRIVGGNTEAFF. CDR3 sequence (DNA): TGTGCCAGCAGGATAGTGGGGGGGAACACTGAAGCTTTCTTT.

This clone was seen a single time. The genes are TRBV5-4 and TRBJ2-5; a possible D gene is TRBD2 (6 bases). Trimming cost V 4 bases and J 11 bases, with 15 bases left between them. The CDR3 totals 12 residues. Germline V lookup: CDR1 SGHNT, CDR2 YYREEE (reference sequence). The CDR3 bases are TGTGCCAGCAGCCCACTCCCGGGGGAGCAGTACTTC. This gives the protein CASSPLPGEQYF.

This clone was seen ten or more times. The same CDR3 can be traced to other DNA sequences in this sample. The chain joins TRBV7-2 to TRBJ2-6; weak D call: TRBD2 (6 bases). The germline V gene has CDR1 SGHTA and CDR2 FQGNSA. The CDR3 totals 16 residues. The V gene lost 4 bases and the J gene lost 1 base, with 11 bases spanning the gap. The CDR3 DNA reads as TGTGCCAGCAGCTCCAGTGGGGGGTCTGGGGCCAACGTCCTGACTTTC. Protein product: CASSSSGGSGANVLTF. The whole variable domain, remainder taken from reference TRBV7-2 and TRBJ2-6, is GAGVSQSPSNKVTEKGKDVELRCDPISGHTALYWYRQSLGQGLEFLIYFQGNSAPDKSGLPSDRFSAERTGGSVSTLTIQRTQQEDSAVYLCASSSSGGSGANVLTFGAGSRLTVL.

The chain is built from TRBV14 and TRBJ1-1; D ambiguous. Germline V gene lookup returns CDR1 SGHDN and CDR2 FVKESK. V was trimmed by 3 bases and J by 3 bases, leaving 11 bases between them. This CDR3 has 14 residues. CDR3 amino acids: CASSQSGLYTEAFF. The CDR3 bases are TGTGCCAGCAGCCAGTCCGGACTTTACACTGAAGCTTTCTTT.

There are a few counts of this clone. This chain links TRBV28 with TRBJ1-2; perhaps TRBD1 as D (6 bases). Germline CDR1 is MDHEN and CDR2 is SYDVKM. CDR3 length equals 16 residues. The germline V and J ends were trimmed by 5 bases and 3 bases, with 19 bases remaining between them. CDR3 protein: CASSRTPPQGYYGYTF. The CDR3, as DNA: TGTGCCAGCAGTCGCACCCCGCCCCAGGGGTACTATGGCTACACCTTC.

This clone was seen a few times. The chain links TRBV25-1 to TRBJ2-6; D unclear. Trimming removed 5 bases from V and 1 base from J, with 3 bases in between. Germline V gene data show CDR1 as MGHDK and CDR2 as SYGVNS. This CDR3 region has 13 residues. CDR3 sequence (DNA): TGTGCCAGCAGTCAATCTGGGGCCAACGTCCTGACTTTC. It specifies CASSQSGANVLTF.

V usage is TRBV2 and J usage is TRBJ2-7; no definite D call. The CDR3 is made up of 12 amino acids. Germline CDR1 SNHLY, CDR2 FYNNEI. The V gene lost 6 bases and the J gene lost 3 bases, with 9 bases spanning the gap. The CDR3 coding sequence is TGTGCCAGCAGAAGCGACCGCTACGAGCAGTACTTC. This gives the protein CASRSDRYEQYF.

The chain links TRBV27 to TRBJ1-6; TRBD1 agrees at 9 bases. V lost 5 bases, J lost 4 bases, and 6 bases stayed unmatched. The CDR3 length is 16 residues. Germline V lookup: CDR1 MNHEY, CDR2 SMNVEV (reference sequence). CDR3 nucleotides: TGTGCCAGCAGTCAGGGCGGGACAGGGTATAATTCACCCCTCCACTTT. Protein product: CASSQGGTGYNSPLHF.

This chain uses TRBV23-1 with TRBJ1-6, with D perhaps matching TRBD1 (6 bases). TRBV23-1 is annotated as an ORF whose role is uncertain. Trimming removed 2 bases at V and 6 bases at J, with 17 bases between. CDR3 length: 17 residues. CDR3 residues: CASSQPLKGGRNSPLHF. Written as DNA, the CDR3 is TGCGCCAGCAGTCAACCACTGAAAGGGGGTCGTAATTCACCCCTCCACTTT.

This clone was observed a single time. The CDR3 loop is CASSLATTGGDTQYF. Written as DNA, the CDR3 is TGTGCCAGCAGCTTAGCGACTACCGGGGGAGATACGCAGTATTTT. The chain employs TRBV7-2 and TRBJ2-3, with a weak D call TRBD2 (6 bases). V shed 0 bases and J shed 5 bases, with 12 bases lying between them. Germline V CDR1 and CDR2: SGHTA, FQGNSA. This CDR3 has 15 residues. Using reference TRBV7-2 and TRBJ2-3 for the parts outside the CDR3, the full variable domain is GAGVSQSPSNKVTEKGKDVELRCDPISGHTALYWYRQSLGQGLEFLIYFQGNSAPDKSGLPSDRFSAERTGGSVSTLTIQRTQQEDSAVYLCASSLATTGGDTQYFGPGTRLTVL.

This rearrangement joins TRBV5-6 to TRBJ1-6; 10 nucleotides agree with TRBD1. The CDR3 runs 14 residues. The trim removed 3 bases at V and 6 bases at J, leaving 0 bases unmatched. Germline V CDR1 and CDR2: SGHDT, YYEEEE. The CDR3: CASSWDRGNSPLHF. In DNA, the CDR3 is TGTGCCAGCAGCTGGGACAGGGGTAATTCACCCCTCCACTTT.

The V gene is TRBV7-2, the J gene TRBJ2-2; D may be TRBD2 (6 bases). The CDR3 loop spans 15 amino acids. Per germline, CDR1 SGHTA and CDR2 FQGNSA. With 4 bases removed from V and 5 bases from J, the gap between germline ends came to 14 bases. The CDR3 DNA follows: TGTGCCAGCAGCTCCGTGGGGGGTAGGACCGGGGAGCTGTTTTTT. Translated: CASSSVGGRTGELFF.

The rearrangement links TRBV28 to TRBJ2-2, with a tentative D call TRBD2 (5 bases). Germline values: CDR1 MDHEN, CDR2 SYDVKM. This CDR3 is built from 12 residues. V was trimmed by 5 bases and J by 6 bases, leaving 7 bases between them. CDR3 region: CASSPSPGELFF. CDR3 nucleotides: TGTGCCAGCAGTCCTAGCCCCGGGGAGCTGTTTTTT.

The chain couples TRBV28 to TRBJ1-2; 12 bases agree with TRBD1. This CDR3 region has 17 residues. Germline assignment: CDR1 MDHEN and CDR2 SYDVKM. After removal of 5 bases from V and 3 bases from J, the junction contained 10 bases not matched to a gene. The DNA for the CDR3 is TGTGCCAGCAGTCCTTCAAGGGACAGGGGGCTGGACTATGGCTACACCTTC. This encodes CASSPSRDRGLDYGYTF.

The J gene is TRBJ1-1, the V gene TRBV7-8, with D possibly matching TRBD1 (5 bases). The germline CDR1 and CDR2 sequences are SGHVS and FQNEAQ. This CDR3 has 17 residues. Trimming cost V 1 base and J 2 bases, with 17 bases left between them. DNA of the CDR3: TGTGCCAGCAGCTTAGAAATAGGGGCCTTACCAAACACTGAAGCTTTCTTT. Translating gives CASSLEIGALPNTEAFF.

The genes are TRBV4-3 and TRBJ2-2; no clear D gene. The CDR3 loop spans 14 amino acids. Trimming took 1 base from V and 4 from J, leaving 7 bases between them. Germline V lookup: CDR1 LGHNA, CDR2 YSLEER. CDR3 DNA: TGCGCCAGCAGCCAAGCAACCGGCACCGGGGAGCTGTTTTTT. Protein: CASSQATGTGELFF.

This clone occurred once. The CDR3 DNA follows: TGTGCCAGTAGTATACAGGCCAGCAATCAGCCCCAGCATTTT. It specifies CASSIQASNQPQHF. The rearrangement links TRBV19 to TRBJ1-5; D unclear. Germline V lookup: CDR1 LNHDA, CDR2 SQIVND (reference sequence). V shed 2 bases and J shed 1 base, with 6 bases lying between them. The CDR3 has 14 residues.

This clone was seen more than once but under ten times. The genes are TRBV5-1 and TRBJ2-1; 8 bases are shared with TRBD2. The germline CDR1 and CDR2 sequences are SGHRS and YFSETQ. The CDR3 length is 15 residues. The V gene end was trimmed by 0 bases and the J gene end by 6 bases; junction bases not matched to a gene: 5. CDR3 in DNA: TGCGCCAGCAGCTTGGGGCTAGCGGGCCGCAATGAGCAGTTCTTC. It is translated as CASSLGLAGRNEQFF.

V usage is TRBV30 and J usage is TRBJ1-2; D unresolved. This CDR3 is built from 13 residues. The V gene lost 0 bases and the J gene lost 8 bases, with 13 bases spanning the gap. CDR1 is GTSNPN and CDR2 is SVGIG in the germline V gene (reference sequence). The CDR3 DNA follows: TGTGCCTGGAGTGTACAAGGTCGCGGAGGCTACACCTTC. Translating it yields CAWSVQGRGGYTF.